This entry lists 28 T cell receptor beta chains sequenced from one sample in a study of shared clonotypes between healthy human individuals. Measured with immunoSEQ multiplex PCR; TCRdb has only the in-frame clones, and not every one. Of millions of clones in the sample, about 95% were seen once. It was CD45RO-negative cells, positively selected for CCR7, that made up naive CD8 cells, with terminally differentiated effector memory CD45RA+ cells excluded. Sequencing was done on a sample of naive CD8+ T cells sorted from blood. The receptors derive from a man younger than 35 in good health.

The chain links TRBV11-2 to TRBJ2-1, with 10 bases fitting TRBD2. The CDR3 length is 16 residues. Germline-derived CDR1 and CDR2 are SGHAT and FQNNGV. V trimming: 5 bases; J trimming: 7 bases; junction bases outside the gene matches: 11. The DNA of the CDR3 is TGTGCCAGCAGCCCCGCGGCGGCTAGCGGGGGAAATGAGCAGTTCTTC. Its translation is CASSPAAASGGNEQFF. Looking up the rest from reference TRBV11-2 and TRBJ2-1 gives the full variable domain: EAGVAQSPRYKIIEKRQSVAFWCNPISGHATLYWYQQILGQGPKLLIQFQNNGVVDDSQLPKDRFSAERLKGVDSTLKIQPAKLEDSAVYLCASSPAAASGGNEQFFGPGTRLTVL.

The rearrangement uses TRBV7-2 and TRBJ1-4; D call uncertain. Germline V lookup: CDR1 SGHTA, CDR2 FQGNSA. V was shortened by 1 base and J by 6 bases, with 12 bases between the two germline ends. This CDR3 region has 15 residues. The CDR3 region has the DNA TGTGCCAGCAGCTTAGAGGGAAGGTGGGATGAAAAACTGTTTTTT. Its protein is CASSLEGRWDEKLFF. Filled out from reference TRBV7-2 and TRBJ1-4, the complete variable domain reads GAGVSQSPSNKVTEKGKDVELRCDPISGHTALYWYRQSLGQGLEFLIYFQGNSAPDKSGLPSDRFSAERTGGSVSTLTIQRTQQEDSAVYLCASSLEGRWDEKLFFGSGTQLSVL.

V and J are TRBV7-8 and TRBJ2-7; the match to TRBD2 covers 13 bases. Germline V gene sequence: CDR1 SGHVS, CDR2 FQNEAQ. The CDR3 contains 15 residues. The V segment lost 4 bases and the J segment 7 bases; nucleotides outside the gene matches: 7. The CDR3 loop reads CASSSLGTSGEEQYF. In DNA, the CDR3 is TGTGCCAGCAGCTCCCTCGGGACTAGCGGGGAGGAGCAGTACTTC.

The chain joins TRBV11-2 to TRBJ2-4; D is perhaps TRBD1 (5 bases). The CDR3 has 11 amino acids. V was cut by 7 bases and J by 13 bases, with 14 bases left in between. CDR1 SGHAT and CDR2 FQNNGV come from the germline V gene. CDR3: CASTVGLEQYF. Here the CDR3 DNA reads TGTGCCAGCACCGTGGGGCTAGAGCAGTACTTC.

In this sample, this clone turned up once. V usage is TRBV7-9 and J usage is TRBJ1-4; 7 positions agree with TRBD1. CDR1 and CDR2 (germline): SEHNR, FQNEAQ (reference sequence). The junction had 7 bases not matched to a gene; V was cut back by 5 bases and J by 4 bases. The CDR3 is 15 residues long. This CDR3 is CASSQPTGINEKLFF. CDR3 sequence (DNA): TGTGCCAGCAGCCAACCGACAGGGATTAATGAAAAACTGTTTTTT.

This clone appeared once. The J gene is TRBJ2-7, the V gene TRBV5-6; 8 bases align to TRBD2. The CDR3 contains 13 residues. Per the germline V gene, CDR1 is SGHDT and CDR2 is YYEEEE. Losses at the gene ends were 4 bases for V and 4 bases for J; bases not matched to a gene: 4. DNA for the CDR3: TGTGCCAGCAGCCCGGGACTAGGATACGAGCAGTACTTC. It translates to CASSPGLGYEQYF.

As DNA, the CDR3 is TGTGCCAGCAGTTTCTCCGGACAGGGCGCAGAAGCTTTCTTT. This sequence encodes CASSFSGQGAEAFF. The V call is TRBV28, the J call TRBJ1-1; 8 bases agree with TRBD1. J was trimmed by 8 bases and V by 3 bases; bases with no gene match: 8. This CDR3 region has 14 residues. Per the germline V gene, CDR1 is MDHEN and CDR2 is SYDVKM.

V usage is TRBV30 and J usage is TRBJ2-7, with a tentative D call TRBD1 (5 bases). This CDR3 has 12 amino acids. Germline V gene lookup returns CDR1 GTSNPN and CDR2 SVGIG (reference sequence). V lost 1 base, J lost 5 bases, and 9 bases lay in between. The CDR3 nucleotides read TGTGCCTGGAGTGCTACAGGCCACGAGCAGTACTTC. Amino acid sequence: CAWSATGHEQYF. Supplemented by reference TRBV30 and TRBJ2-7, the full variable domain reads SQTIHQWPATLVQPVGSPLSLECTVEGTSNPNLYWYRQAAGRGLQLLFYSVGIGQISSEVPQNLSASRPQDRQFILSSKKLLLSDSGFYLCAWSATGHEQYFGPGTRLTVT.

V is TRBV2 and J is TRBJ2-7; TRBD1 matches 7 bases. The CDR3 sequence is 13 residues long. Losses at the gene ends were 8 bases for V and 0 bases for J; bases not matched to a gene: 4. The germline gives CDR1 SNHLY, CDR2 FYNNEI. CDR3 amino acids: CASDREGSYEQYF. CDR3 coding DNA: TGTGCCAGCGACAGGGAAGGCTCCTACGAGCAGTACTTC.

The chain has TRBV21-1 and TRBJ2-5; the table names TRBD1, a call not compared with the DNA. TRBV21-1 is a recognized pseudogene. CDR3 length: 17 residues. The CDR3: CASSKEGQGKSQETQYF. For the CDR3, the DNA is TGTGCCAGCAGCAAAGAGGGACAGGGTAAGTCCCAAGAGACCCAGTACTTC.

As regards this clone: In the same sample, other DNA sequences code for this CDR3. V and J are TRBV27 and TRBJ2-1, with 8 nucleotides matching TRBD2. The CDR3 is 14 residues long. Germline values: CDR1 MNHEY, CDR2 SMNVEV (reference sequence). J gave up 6 bases and V 8 bases, and 9 bases lay outside the gene matches. The CDR3 loop is CASSPPGRGNEQFF. The CDR3 bases are TGTGCCAGCTCCCCCCCCGGGAGGGGCAATGAGCAGTTCTTC.

Remarks on this clone: At one of its ends the junction is not consistent with the germline gene, which may arise from a read error. This chain connects TRBV7-7 to TRBJ2-4, with no clear D. Germline V lookup: CDR1 SSHAT, CDR2 FNYEAQ (reference sequence). The CDR3 has 16 residues. The CDR3 DNA sequence: TGTGCTAGCAGCCGACCGATCGGCGAAACCAAAAACATTCAGTACTTC. Translating it yields CASSRPIGETKNIQYF.

As to this clone: The same CDR3 arises from other DNA sequences in this sample as well. The chain recombines TRBV6-1 with TRBJ2-1; the D is unclear. V dropped 5 bases and J dropped 4 bases, with 0 bases sitting between them. This CDR3 spans 10 amino acids. CDR1 and CDR2 from the germline V gene are MNHNS and SASEGT. The CDR3 here is CASSYNEQFF. Here the CDR3 DNA reads TGTGCCAGCAGTTACAATGAGCAGTTCTTC.

The CDR3 is CASSLNRGLTEAFF. DNA for the CDR3: TGTGCCAGCAGCTTGAACAGGGGGCTGACTGAAGCTTTCTTT. The V and J genes are TRBV5-6 and TRBJ1-1, with TRBD1 matching 9 bases. V trimming: 1 base; J trimming: 5 bases; junction bases outside the gene matches: 3. Germline lookup yields CDR1 SGHDT and CDR2 YYEEEE. This CDR3 is 14 amino acids long. Combining the CDR3 with reference TRBV5-6 and TRBJ1-1 gives the whole variable domain DAGVTQSPTHLIKTRGQQVTLRCSPKSGHDTVSWYQQALGQGPQFIFQYYEEEERQRGNFPDRFSGHQFPNYSSELNVNALLLGDSALYLCASSLNRGLTEAFFGQGTRLTVV.

The rearrangement joins TRBV29-1 to TRBJ2-7, with a possible D match to TRBD1 (5 bases). The CDR3 contains 12 residues. Germline values: CDR1 SQVTM, CDR2 ANQGSEA. V lost 2 bases and J lost 6, with 11 bases in between. Here the CDR3 DNA reads TGCAGCGTTGAAACCGGACAAGGCGAGCAGTACTTC. Translation: CSVETGQGEQYF.

This chain joins TRBV19 and TRBJ2-3; D is perhaps TRBD2 (6 bases). The ends were cut back, 0 bases at V and 2 bases at J, with 12 bases in the middle. The CDR3 loop spans 16 amino acids. Germline assignment: CDR1 LNHDA and CDR2 SQIVND (reference sequence). DNA for the CDR3: TGTGCCAGTAGTATAGATGGGGAGGACTTCACAGATACGCAGTATTTT. Translation: CASSIDGEDFTDTQYF. The complete variable domain, with remaining parts taken from reference TRBV19 and TRBJ2-3, reads DGGITQSPKYLFRKEGQNVTLSCEQNLNHDAMYWYRQDPGQGLRLIYYSQIVNDFQKGDIAEGYSVSREKKESFPLTVTSAQKNPTAFYLCASSIDGEDFTDTQYFGPGTRLTVL.

This chain links TRBV11-2 with TRBJ2-2; TRBD2 matches at 7 bases. Germline trimming cut 0 bases from V and 3 bases from J; bases unmatched to any gene: 10. The germline V gene has CDR1 SGHAT and CDR2 FQNNGV. The CDR3 is made up of 18 amino acids. CDR3: CASSLDLASGSYTGELFF. CDR3 bases: TGTGCCAGCAGCTTAGATCTAGCTAGCGGTAGCTACACCGGGGAGCTGTTTTTT.

The chain is built from TRBV11-2 and TRBJ2-7; 9 bases agree with TRBD1. Per the germline V gene, CDR1 is SGHAT and CDR2 is FQNNGV. The CDR3 is made up of 18 amino acids. V shed 2 bases, J shed 4 bases, and the junction held 15 bases outside the gene matches. CDR3 sequence: CASSLSPAPDRGSYEQYF. For the CDR3, the DNA is TGTGCCAGCAGCTTATCCCCGGCCCCGGACAGGGGATCTTACGAGCAGTACTTC.

For the CDR3, the DNA is TGTGCCAGCAGCCCCCGACTAGTCGAGAACTACAATGAGCAGTTCTTC. This codes for CASSPRLVENYNEQFF. V and J are TRBV7-8 and TRBJ2-1; TRBD2 might be the D (6 bases). V was pared by 5 bases and J by 3 bases, with 17 bases between. CDR1 is SGHVS, CDR2 FQNEAQ, per germline. CDR3 length equals 16 residues.

The CDR3 region has the DNA TGTGCCAGCAGCCACCGGGACAGTTACGAGCAGTACTTC. Its protein is CASSHRDSYEQYF. This chain links TRBV5-4 with TRBJ2-7; 7 nucleotides align to TRBD1. V shed 4 bases and J 4 bases; nucleotides not matched to a gene: 5. CDR1 SGHNT and CDR2 YYREEE come from the germline V gene (reference sequence). The CDR3 loop spans 13 amino acids.

This rearrangement joins TRBV6-4 to TRBJ1-5; D is unresolved. This CDR3 spans 16 amino acids. Between the trimmed V and J ends, which lost 9 bases and 0 bases, there was a span of 18 bases. Germline values: CDR1 MRHNA, CDR2 SNTAGT. The CDR3, as DNA: TGTGCCAGTTATCTTGTCTCTTACTATAGCAATCAGCCCCAGCATTTT. It codes for CASYLVSYYSNQPQHF.

This chain connects TRBV6-5 to TRBJ1-4; TRBD1 agrees at 7 bases. Germline CDR1 reads MNHEY; CDR2 reads SVGAGI. V lost 4 bases, J lost 8 bases, and 10 bases stayed unmatched. The length of the CDR3 is 15 residues. The chain's CDR3 is CASSFTGTAPEKLFF. CDR3 nucleotide sequence: TGTGCCAGCAGTTTCACCGGGACAGCGCCAGAAAAACTGTTTTTT.

This rearrangement joins TRBV10-1 to TRBJ1-5; 9 bases map to TRBD1. Trimming cost V 5 bases and J 0 bases; bases outside gene matches: 26. The CDR3 length is 23 residues. CDR1 is WNHNN, CDR2 SYGVQD, per germline (reference sequence). CDR3 sequence: CASSPRTGAPLGGIFYSNQPQHF. CDR3 nucleotide sequence: TGCGCCAGCAGTCCCCGGACAGGGGCCCCCCTTGGGGGAATTTTTTATAGCAATCAGCCCCAGCATTTT.

This clone showed up just once. The chain carries TRBV5-6 and TRBJ2-5; weak D call: TRBD2 (6 bases). Trimming took off 2 bases at V and 5 bases at J, with 13 bases between the two ends. Germline lookup yields CDR1 SGHDT and CDR2 YYEEEE. This CDR3 is built from 14 residues. The CDR3 coding sequence is TGTGCCAGCAGCTTTTTGACTAGTTGGGAGACCCAGTACTTC. Residues: CASSFLTSWETQYF.

In regard to this clone: This CDR3 is also generated by other DNA sequences in the sample. The rearrangement uses TRBV6-1 and TRBJ2-7; no clear D. Between the trimmed V and J ends, which lost 7 bases and 0 bases, there was a span of 10 bases. Per germline, CDR1 MNHNS and CDR2 SASEGT. This CDR3 is built from 13 residues. The CDR3 reads CASTPRSSYEQYF. In DNA, the CDR3 is TGTGCCAGCACCCCGAGAAGCTCCTACGAGCAGTACTTC.

J is TRBJ2-3 and V is TRBV7-6; TRBD2 might be the D (6 bases). V was trimmed by 5 bases and J by 1 base, leaving 13 bases between them. Germline CDR1 reads SGHVS; CDR2 reads FNYEAQ. The CDR3 is made up of 15 amino acids. For the CDR3, the DNA is TGTGCCAGCAGCGCCGGGACTGGAGGCACAGATACGCAGTATTTT. It yields the protein CASSAGTGGTDTQYF. Full variable domain (rest looked up from reference TRBV7-6 and TRBJ2-3): GAGVSQSPRYKVTKRGQDVALRCDPISGHVSLYWYRQALGQGPEFLTYFNYEAQQDKSGLPNDRFSAERPEGSISTLTIQRTEQRDSAMYRCASSAGTGGTDTQYFGPGTRLTVL.

J is TRBJ1-5 and V is TRBV2, with no clear D. CDR3 length equals 17 residues. Trimming removed 5 bases from V and 0 bases from J, with 17 bases in between. The germline V gene has CDR1 SNHLY and CDR2 FYNNEI. CDR3 DNA sequence: TGTGCCAGCAGTCCCTTTGGACTCGCCGGTAGCAATCAGCCCCAGCATTTT. Encoded protein: CASSPFGLAGSNQPQHF.

Only one count was recorded for this clone. The V gene is TRBV28, the J gene TRBJ2-2; D unresolved. CDR1 is MDHEN, CDR2 SYDVKM, per germline. The CDR3 is 13 residues long. The V gene lost 10 bases and the J gene lost 3 bases, with 12 bases spanning the gap. The CDR3 loop reads CAIFGFDTGELFF. In DNA, the CDR3 is TGTGCCATTTTCGGGTTCGACACCGGGGAGCTGTTTTTT.